Here is one TCR beta chain with its context. The data were taken from a study of OX40 agonist ivuxolimab in advanced cancers. Germline values: CDR1 SEHNR, CDR2 FQNEAQ (reference sequence). V dropped 5 bases and J dropped 8; count of bases not matched to a gene: 11. The CDR3 runs to 14 residues. TCRdb's table, derived via immunoSEQ multiplex PCR, lists solely in-frame clones and lacks some. The data show some 50,000 clones, approximately 79% seen once. The sample in question was CD4+ or CD8+ T cells sorted from blood, obtained in a trial of the OX40 agonist ivuxolimab. The chain is built from TRBV7-9 and TRBJ1-2; 7 bases are shared with TRBD1. This TCR was sampled from an adult with an advanced solid tumor such as melanoma, head and neck, liver or kidney cancer. This chain's CDR3 is CASSAGQPPSGYTF. The CDR3 DNA reads TGTGCCAGCAGCGCGGGACAGCCCCCATCAGGCTACACCTTC.